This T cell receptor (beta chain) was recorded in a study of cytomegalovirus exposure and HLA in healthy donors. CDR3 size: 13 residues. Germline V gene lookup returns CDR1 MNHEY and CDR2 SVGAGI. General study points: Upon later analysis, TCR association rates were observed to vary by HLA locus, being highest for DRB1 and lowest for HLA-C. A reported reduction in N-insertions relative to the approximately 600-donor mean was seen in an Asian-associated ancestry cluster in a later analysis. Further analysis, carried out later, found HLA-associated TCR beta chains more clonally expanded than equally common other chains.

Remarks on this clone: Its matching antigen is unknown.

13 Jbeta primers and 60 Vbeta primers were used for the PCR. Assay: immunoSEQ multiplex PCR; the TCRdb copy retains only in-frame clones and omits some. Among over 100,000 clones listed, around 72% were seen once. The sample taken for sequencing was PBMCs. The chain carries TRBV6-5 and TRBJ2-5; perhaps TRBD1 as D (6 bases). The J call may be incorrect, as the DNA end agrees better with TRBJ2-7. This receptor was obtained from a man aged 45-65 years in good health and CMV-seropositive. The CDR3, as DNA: TGTGCCAGCAGTATAAACAGGGCTCGCGAGCAGTACTTC. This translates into CASSINRAREQYF.